This paragraph covers one T cell receptor (beta chain) sequence. Its antigen is currently not known. An approximately 2.6 ml peripheral blood sample was drawn into PAXgene tubes per donor and stored at -80°C. Total RNA was isolated from whole blood with the PAXgene blood miRNA kit on an automated QIAcube, without T cell sorting. Deep TCRalpha and TCRbeta repertoire profiling with unique molecular barcoding was performed on peripheral blood of monozygotic twin pairs concordant or discordant for inflammatory bowel disease. Smoking habits were recorded for all twin pairs, with individuals classified as current, former or never smokers. The CDR3 holds 15 amino acids from the cysteine to the phenylalanine. The entry carries no DNA sequence. CDR1 and CDR2, looked up from the germline V gene, are SGHTA and FQGNSA. Library preparation used 5' RACE. Preparation of each TCR library used about 3,200 ng of total RNA. For each sample, cDNA was synthesized in eight separate reactions using SMARTScribe reverse transcriptase. During cDNA synthesis, template switching introduced unique molecular identifiers that contained a 6-nucleotide sample barcode. Two nested PCRs of approximately 16 and 9 cycles amplified the TCRalpha and TCRbeta cDNA, and bead purification followed each PCR. Before amplification, the cDNA was both treated with uracil DNA-glycosylase and purified with the QIAquick PCR purification kit. The second PCR added Illumina TruSeq-compatible adapters along with sample-specific barcodes. TapeStation and Qubit were used to check library quality and concentration, and 4 to 6.5 ng of each library went into the pool. Sequencing of pooled libraries was carried out on an Illumina HiSeq2500 single-index Rapid Run using 2 x 100 bp reads and custom sequencing primers. The original methods were these. MiGEC version 1.2.6 was used for UMI-based consensus assembly to correct PCR and sequencing errors. V(D)J alignment, clonotype assembly and CDR3 extraction were performed with MiXCR version 2.1.1. To normalise gene usage, clonotype sharing and MAIT/NKT TCR abundance, the top 1000, 10 000 and 20 000 clonotypes in each sample were analysed. Diversity was computed as the inverse Simpson index with the vegan R package after downsampling to 27 000 UMIs. Paired Mann-Whitney U tests were applied to discordant twin pairs, with Benjamini-Hochberg correction for multiple testing. Through TCRdb reprocessing, the reads give one entry per CDR3 protein sequence; DNA is omitted. What appears here as the V and J calls and clone size reflects TCRdb's work, not the paper's. The table for this sample shows roughly 100,000 distinct CDR3 sequences. Of the sample, 1.5% to 2% is held by the ten largest clones.

This sample is drawn from a study of monozygotic twins with inflammatory bowel disease (dated by TCRdb to between 2019 and 2020). Context from the whole study: A total of approximately 30 monozygotic twin pairs were included in the full study, comprising nine German pairs (four IBD-concordant, five IBD-discordant) and 19 IBD-discordant Danish pairs. Each individual had, on average, about 151 000 unique TCRalpha sequences and 181 000 unique TCRbeta sequences available for analysis. Disease-associated traits were sought mainly through comparisons between IBD patients and their genetically identical healthy co-twins within discordant pairs. What the study reported, not specific to this receptor: IBD patients had lower TCRbeta repertoire diversity, measured by the inverse Simpson index, than their healthy co-twins. Because patients received different immunosuppressive treatments, the repertoires may have picked up extra background noise and variability between individuals. The results gave no support for a single strong signal or clonotype linked to IBD. The analysis was unable to tell different T cell subtypes apart. IBD patients shared fewer clonotypes with other individuals than healthy twins did, most markedly in patients showing signs of disease activity. Concordant and discordant twins showed no difference in repertoire similarity, possibly because of limited statistical power.

This chain is built from TRBV7-2 and TRBJ2-1. The sequencing sample was made of blood. This sequence originates from a human donor with ulcerative colitis or Crohn's disease, or a healthy co-twin of an affected twin (not recorded which). The CDR3 region: CASSMTKRSYNEQFF.